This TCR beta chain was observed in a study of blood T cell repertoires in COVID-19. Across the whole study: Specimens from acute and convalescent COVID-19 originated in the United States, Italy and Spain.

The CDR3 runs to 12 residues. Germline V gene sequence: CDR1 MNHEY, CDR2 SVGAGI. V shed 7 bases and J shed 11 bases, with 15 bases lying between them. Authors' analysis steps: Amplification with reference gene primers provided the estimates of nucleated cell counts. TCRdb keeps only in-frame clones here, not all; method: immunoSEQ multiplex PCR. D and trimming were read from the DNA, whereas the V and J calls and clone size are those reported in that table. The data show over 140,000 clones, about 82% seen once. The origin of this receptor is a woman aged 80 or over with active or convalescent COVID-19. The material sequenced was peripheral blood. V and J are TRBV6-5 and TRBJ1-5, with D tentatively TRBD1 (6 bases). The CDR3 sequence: CASMGYQGTQHF. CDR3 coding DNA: TGTGCCAGCATGGGGTATCAGGGGACCCAGCATTTT.